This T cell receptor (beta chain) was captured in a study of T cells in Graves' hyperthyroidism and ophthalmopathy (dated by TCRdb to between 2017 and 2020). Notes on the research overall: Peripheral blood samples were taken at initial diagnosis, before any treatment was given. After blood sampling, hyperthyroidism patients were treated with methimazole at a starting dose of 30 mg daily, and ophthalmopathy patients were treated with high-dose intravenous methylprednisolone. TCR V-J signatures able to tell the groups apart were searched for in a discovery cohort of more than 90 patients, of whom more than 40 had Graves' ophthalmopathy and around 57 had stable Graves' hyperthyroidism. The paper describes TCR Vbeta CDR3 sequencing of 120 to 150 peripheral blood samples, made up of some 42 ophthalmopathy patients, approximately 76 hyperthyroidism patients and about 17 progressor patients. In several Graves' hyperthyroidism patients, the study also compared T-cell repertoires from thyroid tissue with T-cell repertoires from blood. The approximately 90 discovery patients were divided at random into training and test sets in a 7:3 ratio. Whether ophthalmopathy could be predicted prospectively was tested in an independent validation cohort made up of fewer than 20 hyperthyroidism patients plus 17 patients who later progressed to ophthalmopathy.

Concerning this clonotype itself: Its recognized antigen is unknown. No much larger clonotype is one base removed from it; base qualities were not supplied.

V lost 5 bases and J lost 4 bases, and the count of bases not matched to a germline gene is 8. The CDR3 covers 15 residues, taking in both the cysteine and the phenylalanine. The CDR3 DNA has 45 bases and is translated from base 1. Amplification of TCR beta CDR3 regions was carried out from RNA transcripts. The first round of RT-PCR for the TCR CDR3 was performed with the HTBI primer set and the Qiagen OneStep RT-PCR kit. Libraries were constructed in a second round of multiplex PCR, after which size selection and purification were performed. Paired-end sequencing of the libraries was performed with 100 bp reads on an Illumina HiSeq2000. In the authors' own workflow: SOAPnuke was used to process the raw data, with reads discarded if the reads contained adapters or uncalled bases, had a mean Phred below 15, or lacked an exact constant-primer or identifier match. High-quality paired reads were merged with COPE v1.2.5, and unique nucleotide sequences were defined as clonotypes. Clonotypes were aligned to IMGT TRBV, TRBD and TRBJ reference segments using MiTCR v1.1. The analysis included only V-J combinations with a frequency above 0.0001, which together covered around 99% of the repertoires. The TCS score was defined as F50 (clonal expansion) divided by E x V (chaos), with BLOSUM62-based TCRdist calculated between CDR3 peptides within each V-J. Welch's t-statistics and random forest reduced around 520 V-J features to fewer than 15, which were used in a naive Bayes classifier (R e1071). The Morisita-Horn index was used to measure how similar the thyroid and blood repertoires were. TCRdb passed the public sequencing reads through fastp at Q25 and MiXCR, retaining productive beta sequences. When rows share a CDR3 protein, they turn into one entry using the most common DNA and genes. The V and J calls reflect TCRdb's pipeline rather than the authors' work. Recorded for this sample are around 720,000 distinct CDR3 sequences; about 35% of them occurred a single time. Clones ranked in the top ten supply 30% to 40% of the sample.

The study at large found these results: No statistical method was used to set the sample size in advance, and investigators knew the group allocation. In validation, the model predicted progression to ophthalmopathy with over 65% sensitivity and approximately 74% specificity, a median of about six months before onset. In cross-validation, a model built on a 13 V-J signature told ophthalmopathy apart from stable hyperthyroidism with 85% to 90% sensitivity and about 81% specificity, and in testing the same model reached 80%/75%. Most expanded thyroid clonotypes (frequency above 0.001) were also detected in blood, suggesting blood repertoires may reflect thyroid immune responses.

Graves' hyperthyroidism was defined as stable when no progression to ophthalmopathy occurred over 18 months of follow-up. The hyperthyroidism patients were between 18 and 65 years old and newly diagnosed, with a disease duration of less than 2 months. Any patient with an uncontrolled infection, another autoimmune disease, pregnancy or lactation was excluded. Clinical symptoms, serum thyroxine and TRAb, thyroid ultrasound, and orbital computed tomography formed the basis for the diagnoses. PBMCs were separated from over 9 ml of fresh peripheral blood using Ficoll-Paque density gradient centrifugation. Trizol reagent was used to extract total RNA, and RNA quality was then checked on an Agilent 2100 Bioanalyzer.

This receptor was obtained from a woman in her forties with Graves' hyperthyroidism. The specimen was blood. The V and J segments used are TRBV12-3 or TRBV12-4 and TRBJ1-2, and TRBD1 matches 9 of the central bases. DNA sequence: TGTGCCAGCAGTAAACCATCGACAGGGGGCTATGGCTACACCTTC. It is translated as CASSKPSTGGYGYTF.